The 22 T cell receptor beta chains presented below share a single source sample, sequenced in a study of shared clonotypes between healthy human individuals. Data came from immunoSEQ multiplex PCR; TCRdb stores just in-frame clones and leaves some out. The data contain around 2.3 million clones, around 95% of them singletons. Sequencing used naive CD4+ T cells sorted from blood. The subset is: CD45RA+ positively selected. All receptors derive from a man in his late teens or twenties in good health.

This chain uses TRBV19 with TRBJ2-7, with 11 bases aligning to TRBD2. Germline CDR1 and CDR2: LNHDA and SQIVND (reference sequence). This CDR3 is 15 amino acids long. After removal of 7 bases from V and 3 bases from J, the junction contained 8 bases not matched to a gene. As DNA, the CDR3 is TGTGCCAGTACCCATGACGGACTAGCGGGCTACGAGCAGTACTTC. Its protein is CASTHDGLAGYEQYF.

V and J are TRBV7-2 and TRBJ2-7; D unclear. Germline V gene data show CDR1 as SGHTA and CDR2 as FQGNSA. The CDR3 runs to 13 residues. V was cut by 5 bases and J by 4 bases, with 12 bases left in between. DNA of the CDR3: TGTGCCAGCAGCCTCGGAATTCGGTACGAGCAGTACTTC. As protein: CASSLGIRYEQYF.

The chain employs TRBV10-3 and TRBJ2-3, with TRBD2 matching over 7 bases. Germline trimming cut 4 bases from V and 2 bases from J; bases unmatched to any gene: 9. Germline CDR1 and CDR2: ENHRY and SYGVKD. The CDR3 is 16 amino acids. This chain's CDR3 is CAISASGTTFTDTQYF. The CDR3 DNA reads TGTGCCATCAGTGCCTCCGGGACTACCTTCACAGATACGCAGTATTTT.

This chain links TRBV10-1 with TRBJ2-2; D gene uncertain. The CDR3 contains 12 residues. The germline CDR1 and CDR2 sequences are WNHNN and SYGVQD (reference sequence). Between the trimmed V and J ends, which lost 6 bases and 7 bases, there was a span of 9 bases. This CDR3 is CASSPLNGELFF. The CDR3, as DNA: TGCGCCAGCAGCCCGTTAAACGGGGAGCTGTTTTTT.

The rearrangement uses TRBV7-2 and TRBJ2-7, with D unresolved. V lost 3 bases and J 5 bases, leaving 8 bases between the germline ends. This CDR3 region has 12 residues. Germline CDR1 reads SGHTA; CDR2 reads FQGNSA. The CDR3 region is CASSLHGDEQYF. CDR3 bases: TGTGCCAGCAGCTTGCACGGTGACGAGCAGTACTTC.

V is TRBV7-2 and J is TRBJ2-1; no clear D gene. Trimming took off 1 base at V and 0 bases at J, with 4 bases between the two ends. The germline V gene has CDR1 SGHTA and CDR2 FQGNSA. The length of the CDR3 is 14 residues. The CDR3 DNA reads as TGTGCCAGCAGCTTAGGCCACTCCTACAATGAGCAGTTCTTC. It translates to CASSLGHSYNEQFF.

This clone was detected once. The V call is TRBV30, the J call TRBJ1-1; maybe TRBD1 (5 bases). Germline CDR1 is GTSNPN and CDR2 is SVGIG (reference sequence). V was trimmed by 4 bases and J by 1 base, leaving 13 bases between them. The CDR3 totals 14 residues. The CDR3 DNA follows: TGTGCCTGGACCCGATTGACAGCGAACACTGAAGCTTTCTTT. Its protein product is CAWTRLTANTEAFF.

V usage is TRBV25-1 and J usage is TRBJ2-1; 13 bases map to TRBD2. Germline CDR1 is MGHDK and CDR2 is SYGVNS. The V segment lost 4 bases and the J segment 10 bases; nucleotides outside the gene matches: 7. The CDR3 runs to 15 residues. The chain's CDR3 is CASSGTSGRLEEQFF. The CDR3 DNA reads TGTGCCAGCAGTGGGACTAGCGGGAGATTGGAGGAGCAGTTCTTC.

The CDR3: CASSLEATSGELFF. The DNA for the CDR3 is TGCGCCAGCAGCTTGGAAGCGACAAGCGGGGAGCTGTTTTTT. This chain links TRBV5-1 with TRBJ2-2; D unclear. CDR3 size: 14 residues. The ends were cut back, 0 bases at V and 7 bases at J, with 10 bases in the middle. The germline V gene has CDR1 SGHRS and CDR2 YFSETQ.

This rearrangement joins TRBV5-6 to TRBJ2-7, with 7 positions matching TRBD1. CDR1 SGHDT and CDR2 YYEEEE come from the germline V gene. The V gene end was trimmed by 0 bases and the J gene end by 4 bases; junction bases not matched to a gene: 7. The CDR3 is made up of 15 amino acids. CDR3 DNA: TGTGCCAGCAGCTTGGCGAGGGGGCGGCTTTACGAGCAGTACTTC. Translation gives CASSLARGRLYEQYF.

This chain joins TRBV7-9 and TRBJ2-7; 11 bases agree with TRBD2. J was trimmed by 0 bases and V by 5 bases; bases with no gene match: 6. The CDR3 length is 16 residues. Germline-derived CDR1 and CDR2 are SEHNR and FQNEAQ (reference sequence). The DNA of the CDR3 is TGTGCCAGCAGCCCCCGGACTAGCGGGCCCTCCTACGAGCAGTACTTC. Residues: CASSPRTSGPSYEQYF. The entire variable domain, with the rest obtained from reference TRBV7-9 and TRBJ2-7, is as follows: DTGVSQNPRHKITKRGQNVTFRCDPISEHNRLYWYRQTLGQGPEFLTYFQNEAQLEKSRLLSDRFSAERPKGSFSTLEIQRTEQGDSAMYLCASSPRTSGPSYEQYFGPGTRLTVT.

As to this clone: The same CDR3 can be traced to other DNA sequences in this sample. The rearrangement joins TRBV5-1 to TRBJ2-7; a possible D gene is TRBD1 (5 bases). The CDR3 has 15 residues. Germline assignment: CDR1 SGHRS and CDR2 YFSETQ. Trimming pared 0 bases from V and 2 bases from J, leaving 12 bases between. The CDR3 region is CASSLGGRAPYEQYF. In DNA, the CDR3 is TGCGCCAGCAGCTTGGGGGGCAGGGCTCCCTACGAGCAGTACTTC.

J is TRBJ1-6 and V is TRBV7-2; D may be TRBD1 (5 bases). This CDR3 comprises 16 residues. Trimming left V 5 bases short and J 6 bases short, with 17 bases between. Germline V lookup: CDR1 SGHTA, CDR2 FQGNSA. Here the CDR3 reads CASSPPRGGGNSPLHF. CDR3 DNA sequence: TGTGCCAGCAGCCCGCCGCGTGGGGGAGGTAATTCACCCCTCCACTTT.

The CDR3 coding sequence is TGCGCCAGCAGCTTGGTGGGGACTAGCGTACTCGGCAATGAGCAGTTCTTC. This sequence encodes CASSLVGTSVLGNEQFF. V gene TRBV5-1 combines with J gene TRBJ2-1; 10 bases agree with TRBD2. Per the germline V gene, CDR1 is SGHRS and CDR2 is YFSETQ. V lost 0 bases to trimming and J lost 6 bases; unmatched junction nucleotides: 9. The CDR3 sequence is 17 residues long.

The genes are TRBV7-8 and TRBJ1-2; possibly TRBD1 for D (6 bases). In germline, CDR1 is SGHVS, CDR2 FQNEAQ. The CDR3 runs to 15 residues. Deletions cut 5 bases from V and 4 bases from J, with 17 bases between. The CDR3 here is CASSPRGSNSYGYTF. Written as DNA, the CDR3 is TGTGCCAGCAGCCCCAGGGGCAGTAACTCCTATGGCTACACCTTC.

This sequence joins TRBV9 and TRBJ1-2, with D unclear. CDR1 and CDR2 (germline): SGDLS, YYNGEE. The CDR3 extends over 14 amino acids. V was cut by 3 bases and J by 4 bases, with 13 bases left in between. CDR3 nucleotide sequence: TGTGCCAGCAGCGCCCCCCCTACCGGCTATGGCTACACCTTC. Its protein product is CASSAPPTGYGYTF.

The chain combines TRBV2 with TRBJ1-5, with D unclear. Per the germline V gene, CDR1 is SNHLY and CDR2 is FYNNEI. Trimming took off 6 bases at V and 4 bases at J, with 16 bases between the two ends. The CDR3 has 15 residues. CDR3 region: CASRELGRKNQPQHF. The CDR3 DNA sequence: TGTGCCAGCAGAGAACTAGGACGGAAGAATCAGCCCCAGCATTTT.

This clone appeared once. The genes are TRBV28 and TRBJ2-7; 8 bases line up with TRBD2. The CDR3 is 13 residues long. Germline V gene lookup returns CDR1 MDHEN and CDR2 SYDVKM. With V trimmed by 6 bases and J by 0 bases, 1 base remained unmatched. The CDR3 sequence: CASRSGGSYEQYF. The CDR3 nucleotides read TGTGCCAGCAGAAGCGGGGGCTCCTACGAGCAGTACTTC.

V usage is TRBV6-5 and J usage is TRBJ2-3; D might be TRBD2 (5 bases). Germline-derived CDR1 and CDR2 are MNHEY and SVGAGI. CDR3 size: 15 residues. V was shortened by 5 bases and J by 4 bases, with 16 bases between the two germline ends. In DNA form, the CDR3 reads TGTGCCAGCAGTCCCCGGGCCCCGGGGTCAGATACGCAGTATTTT. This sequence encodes CASSPRAPGSDTQYF.

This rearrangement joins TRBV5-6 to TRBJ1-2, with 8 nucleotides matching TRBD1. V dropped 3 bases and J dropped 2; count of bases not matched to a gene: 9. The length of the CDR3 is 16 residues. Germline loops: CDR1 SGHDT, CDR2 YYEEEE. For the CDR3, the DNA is TGTGCCAGCAGCTCACCCGGGACAGGAGTCAACTATGGCTACACCTTC. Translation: CASSSPGTGVNYGYTF.

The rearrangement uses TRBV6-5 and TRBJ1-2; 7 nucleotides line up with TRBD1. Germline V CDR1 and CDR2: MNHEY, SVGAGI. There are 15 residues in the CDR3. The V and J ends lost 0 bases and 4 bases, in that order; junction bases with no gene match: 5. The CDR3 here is CASSYSKAGGYGYTF. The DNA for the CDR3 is TGTGCCAGCAGTTACTCGAAGGCAGGGGGCTATGGCTACACCTTC.

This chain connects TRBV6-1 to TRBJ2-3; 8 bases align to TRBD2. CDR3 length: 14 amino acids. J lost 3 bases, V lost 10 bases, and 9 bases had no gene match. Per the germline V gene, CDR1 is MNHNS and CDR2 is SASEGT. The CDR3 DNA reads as TGTGCCACCTCCCGGGAGGGAGGGACAGATACGCAGTATTTT. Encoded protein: CATSREGGTDTQYF.